This T cell receptor beta chain was identified in a study of cytomegalovirus exposure and HLA in healthy donors. Looking at the study overall: Unique TCRs numbering some 80 million, obtained from HLA-typed donors, made up an early data release. Study-wide findings and caveats: Indistinguishable V segments, including TRBV6-2 and TRBV6-3, were excluded. An analysis done earlier found most TCR beta V segments productive about 87% or about 30% of the time.

The PCR made use of 60 Vbeta and 13 Jbeta primers. Sequencing was performed with immunoSEQ multiplex PCR; in TCRdb, only in-frame clones are kept and a portion is missing. The repertoire holds about 150,000 clones, with 84% as singletons. With regard to this clone: Its antigen is undetermined.

CDR3 length: 19 residues. V lost 3 bases to trimming and J lost 0 bases, with 21 bases between them. Germline CDR1 MDHEN, CDR2 SYDVKM. The rearrangement uses TRBV28 and TRBJ2-1; D gene uncertain. Sample: PBMCs. This TCR was recovered from a man in his forties or fifties in good health and CMV-seropositive. CDR3 sequence (DNA): TGTGCCAGCAGTTTGTACCTTCTCCCAGTCACCAGCTCCTACAATGAGCAGTTCTTC. Translation: CASSLYLLPVTSSYNEQFF.